These 23 T cell receptor beta chains were all obtained from the same sample, sequenced in a study of T-cell reconstitution after alpha-beta-depleted transplantation in children. It was with unique molecular identifiers that the TCRbeta library was prepared. TCRdb used MiXCR to reprocess the PCR reads, holding one entry per CDR3 protein. The sample has almost 250,000 distinct CDR3 sequences, around 25% seen once. The sample in question was PBMCs, obtained before TCRalphabeta/CD19-depleted stem cell transplant. The source of these receptors is a girl aged 2-10 years with Fanconi anemia, due to receive a stem cell transplant.

This clonotype turned up a few times. CDR3 bases: TGCAGCGTTGAAAGGACAGGGAGCTCCTACGAGCAGTACTTC. Translation: CSVERTGSSYEQYF. The chain recombines TRBV29-1 with TRBJ2-7, with TRBD1 matching 8 bases. V lost 2 bases, J lost 0 bases, and 3 bases stayed unmatched. CDR1 and CDR2 from the germline V gene are SQVTM and ANQGSEA. CDR3 length: 14 residues.

The chain carries TRBV10-3 and TRBJ2-7; D is perhaps TRBD1 or TRBD2 (5 bases each). Trimming took 4 bases from V and 7 from J, leaving 17 bases between them. Per the germline V gene, CDR1 is ENHRY and CDR2 is SYGVKD. The CDR3 is 14 residues long. CDR3 sequence: CAISGEALGEEQYF. The CDR3 DNA reads TGTGCCATCAGTGGAGAGGCCCTGGGGGAGGAGCAGTACTTC.

This clonotype appeared a few times. The chain combines TRBV11-2 with TRBJ2-1; D gene unclear. The CDR3 totals 11 residues. V dropped 5 bases and J dropped 8 bases, with 7 bases sitting between them. Germline CDR1 SGHAT, CDR2 FQNNGV. The CDR3 DNA sequence: TGTGCCAGCAGCCGGGTGGATGAGCAGTTCTTC. Protein product: CASSRVDEQFF.

This clonotype has at least ten counts. V usage is TRBV12-3 or TRBV12-4 and J usage is TRBJ2-3, with 8 bases aligning to TRBD1. The V segment lost 5 bases and the J segment 1 base; nucleotides outside the gene matches: 5. CDR3 length equals 15 residues. The CDR3 loop is CASSNTGQGTDTQYF. CDR3 sequence (DNA): TGTGCCAGCAGTAATACGGGACAGGGCACAGATACGCAGTATTTT.

Many counts were recorded for this clonotype. The rearrangement links TRBV29-1 to TRBJ1-2, with no clear D. Germline CDR1 and CDR2: SQVTM and ANQGSEA. This CDR3 contains 13 residues. V lost 4 bases and J lost 2, with 11 bases in between. CDR3 coding DNA: TGCAGCGTTGTTGCCAGACGCAACTATGGCTACACCTTC. This sequence encodes CSVVARRNYGYTF.

The chain combines TRBV29-1 with TRBJ2-5, with TRBD2 identical over 8 bases. There are 16 residues in the CDR3. CDR1 SQVTM and CDR2 ANQGSEA come from the germline V gene. Trimming cost V 1 base and J 2 bases; bases outside gene matches: 9. The CDR3 is CSVEGPLTGGQETQYF. The CDR3, as DNA: TGCAGCGTTGAAGGTCCGTTAACGGGGGGGCAAGAGACCCAGTACTTC.

The chain carries TRBV12-5 and TRBJ2-1; D is perhaps TRBD1 or TRBD2 (5 bases each). This CDR3 has 16 residues. Germline V gene sequence: CDR1 LGHNT, CDR2 FRNRAP. Trimming took 3 bases from V and 0 from J, leaving 12 bases between them. CDR3 residues: CASGLGDLPSYNEQFF. The CDR3 region has the DNA TGTGCTAGTGGTTTAGGGGACCTTCCCTCCTACAATGAGCAGTTCTTC. The full variable domain, completed using reference TRBV12-5 and TRBJ2-1, is DARVTQTPRHKVTEMGQEVTMRCQPILGHNTVFWYRQTMMQGLELLAYFRNRAPLDDSGMPKDRFSAEMPDATLATLKIQPSEPRDSAVYFCASGLGDLPSYNEQFFGPGTRLTVL.

This clonotype appeared many times. V and J are TRBV10-3 and TRBJ2-5; D unresolved. Trimming took off 2 bases at V and 0 bases at J, with 7 bases between the two ends. There are 14 residues in the CDR3. Germline CDR1 and CDR2: ENHRY and SYGVKD. The CDR3 region is CAISEGRYQETQYF. The CDR3 coding sequence is TGTGCCATCAGTGAGGGCAGATACCAAGAGACCCAGTACTTC.

This clonotype showed up many times. This chain uses TRBV7-6 with TRBJ1-2; 8 bases map to TRBD1. The CDR3 spans 13 residues. CDR1 and CDR2 from the germline V gene are SGHVS and FNYEAQ. After removal of 5 bases from V and 4 bases from J, the junction contained 3 bases not matched to a gene. The DNA for the CDR3 is TGTGCCAGCAGCCCGGACAGGGTCTATGGCTACACCTTC. Translated, it gives CASSPDRVYGYTF.

This clonotype has a count of ten or more. This sequence joins TRBV20-1 and TRBJ2-2, with D uncertain. The CDR3 consists of 12 residues. V lost 2 bases and J lost 3, with 4 bases in between. CDR1 is DFQATT, CDR2 SNEGSKA, per germline (reference sequence). Here the CDR3 reads CSARLYTGELFF. Written as DNA, the CDR3 is TGCAGTGCTAGACTATACACCGGGGAGCTGTTTTTT.

The chain is built from TRBV20-1 and TRBJ1-5; no definite D call. Germline-derived CDR1 and CDR2 are DFQATT and SNEGSKA (reference sequence). The CDR3 consists of 11 residues. V gave up 3 bases and J gave up 3 bases, with 3 bases separating them. The CDR3 is CSASINQPQHF. The CDR3 DNA follows: TGCAGTGCTAGTATCAATCAGCCCCAGCATTTT.

The V gene is TRBV15, the J gene TRBJ2-3; 8 nucleotides align to TRBD2. CDR3 size: 16 residues. Per germline, CDR1 LNHNV and CDR2 YYDKDF (reference sequence). The trim removed 1 base at V and 2 bases at J, leaving 5 bases unmatched. CDR3 nucleotide sequence: TGTGCCACCAGCAGAGCCAGCGGGGGTCCCACAGATACGCAGTATTTT. Its protein is CATSRASGGPTDTQYF.

This clonotype was seen ten or more times. The CDR3 region has the DNA TGCAGTGGGCTCTCTTATGAAGGGTACGGGGAGACCCAGTACTTC. It translates to CSGLSYEGYGETQYF. V usage is TRBV20-1 and J usage is TRBJ2-5; D unresolved. The CDR3 has 15 residues. Trimming stripped 7 bases from V and 5 bases from J, with 23 bases between. Germline CDR1 DFQATT, CDR2 SNEGSKA (reference sequence).

V usage is TRBV12-3 or TRBV12-4 and J usage is TRBJ2-3; 7 bases are a match to TRBD1. CDR3 length: 16 amino acids. The V and J ends lost 7 bases and 0 bases, in that order; junction bases with no gene match: 10. The DNA of the CDR3 is TGTGCCAGCACCCCTTACAGGGGATATAGCACAGATACGCAGTATTTT. Amino acid sequence: CASTPYRGYSTDTQYF.

J is TRBJ2-3 and V is TRBV7-6; D call uncertain. Trimming left V 0 bases short and J 5 bases short, with 9 bases between. The CDR3 runs to 14 residues. Germline lookup yields CDR1 SGHVS and CDR2 FNYEAQ. The CDR3 region has the DNA TGTGCCAGCAGCTTAGCCCAGAAGAGAGATACGCAGTATTTT. Translated, it gives CASSLAQKRDTQYF.

The CDR3 DNA follows: TGTGCCAGCTACGACGACCCCTACGAGCAGTACTTC. Its protein is CASYDDPYEQYF. The V gene is TRBV6-5, the J gene TRBJ2-7; no definite D call. There are 12 residues in the CDR3. Trimming pared 8 bases from V and 2 bases from J, leaving 10 bases between. CDR1 MNHEY and CDR2 SVGAGI come from the germline V gene.

This clonotype was counted many times. The chain has TRBV6-6 and TRBJ2-1; 7 nucleotides align to TRBD2. The CDR3 extends over 18 amino acids. V lost 4 bases, J lost 1 base, and 13 bases stayed unmatched. Per the germline V gene, CDR1 is MNHNY and CDR2 is SVGAGI (reference sequence). The CDR3 here is CASSSNRASGASYNEQFF. Written as DNA, the CDR3 is TGTGCCAGCAGTTCCAACCGAGCAAGCGGGGCGTCCTACAATGAGCAGTTCTTC.

The V call is TRBV20-1, the J call TRBJ2-7; TRBD2 agrees at 12 bases. Trimming cost V 0 bases and J 3 bases; bases outside gene matches: 6. Germline V CDR1 and CDR2: DFQATT, SNEGSKA (reference sequence). CDR3 length: 16 residues. In nucleotides, the CDR3 is TGCAGTGCTAGAGATTTGCTAGCGGGGGGGGTCTACGAGCAGTACTTC. The encoded protein is CSARDLLAGGVYEQYF.

This clonotype was seen at least ten times. The chain is built from TRBV20-1 and TRBJ2-7; no reliable D call. Germline CDR1 DFQATT, CDR2 SNEGSKA (reference sequence). V was pared by 4 bases and J by 4 bases, with 8 bases between. The CDR3 covers 11 residues. The CDR3 is CSAIEGYEQYF. CDR3 coding DNA: TGCAGTGCTATTGAAGGGTACGAGCAGTACTTC.

The gene calls are TRBV28 and TRBJ1-5; 8 positions agree with TRBD1. CDR1 is MDHEN, CDR2 SYDVKM, per germline. This CDR3 contains 16 residues. J gave up 7 bases and V 4 bases, and 12 bases lay outside the gene matches. CDR3 in amino acids: CASSSSAGQGGQPQHF. For the CDR3, the DNA is TGTGCCAGCAGTTCAAGCGCTGGACAGGGAGGACAGCCCCAGCATTTT.

This clonotype was recorded at least ten times. This sequence joins TRBV7-8 and TRBJ2-5; possibly TRBD1 for D (5 bases). There are 17 residues in the CDR3. Germline lookup yields CDR1 SGHVS and CDR2 FQNEAQ. Trimming removed 5 bases from V and 1 base from J, with 20 bases in between. This chain's CDR3 is CASSPRLRQSPQETQYF. The CDR3 nucleotides are TGTGCCAGCAGCCCCCGACTCCGACAGAGTCCCCAAGAGACCCAGTACTTC.

This clonotype was counted many times. V is TRBV27 and J is TRBJ2-5; 8 bases map to TRBD2. Trimming at V came to 3 bases and at J to 5 bases, leaving 8 bases not matched to a gene. The CDR3 has 15 residues. Germline CDR1 reads MNHEY; CDR2 reads SMNVEV (reference sequence). CDR3 loop: CASSFQREGGETQYF. CDR3 DNA: TGTGCCAGCAGTTTTCAACGGGAGGGCGGGGAGACCCAGTACTTC.

There are many counts of this clonotype. This chain joins TRBV7-2 and TRBJ2-7; no definite D call. Trimming took off 3 bases at V and 3 bases at J, with 9 bases between the two ends. CDR3 length: 13 amino acids. Germline-derived CDR1 and CDR2 are SGHTA and FQGNSA. The CDR3 DNA reads TGTGCCAGCAGCTTCTTTCAGTTCTACGAGCAGTACTTC. This sequence encodes CASSFFQFYEQYF.